Each of the 12 T cell receptor beta chains below was sequenced from the same sample in a study of T cells in Graves' hyperthyroidism and ophthalmopathy. Amplification targeted TCR beta CDR3 regions from RNA transcripts. TCR CDR3 regions were first amplified by RT-PCR with HTBI primers. TCRdb independently ran MiXCR on the multiplex PCR reads; one entry per CDR3 protein. Of some 460,000 distinct CDR3 sequences in the sample, 15% to 17% are singletons; the top ten hold roughly an eighth. The sequenced material came from blood. The receptors here all came from a woman younger than 35 with Graves' hyperthyroidism.

In this sample, this clonotype turned up many times. Here the CDR3 reads CASSFFSGSQAYEQYF. In DNA form, the CDR3 reads TGTGCCAGCAGTTTCTTTAGCGGGAGTCAAGCCTACGAGCAGTACTTC. The chain has TRBV11-1 and TRBJ2-7; 9 nucleotides agree with TRBD2. This CDR3 is built from 16 residues. V was clipped by 6 bases and J by 2 bases; unmatched bases: 11. Germline CDR1 reads SGHAT; CDR2 reads FQDESV (reference sequence).

The rearrangement links TRBV3-1 to TRBJ2-5; 8 nucleotides align to TRBD1. Germline V lookup: CDR1 LGHDT, CDR2 YNNKEL (reference sequence). V gave up 3 bases and J gave up 3 bases; unmatched junction bases: 3. The CDR3 length is 14 residues. In DNA, the CDR3 is TGTGCCAGCAGCCATTCAGGGGGCAAAGAGACCCAGTACTTC. This codes for CASSHSGGKETQYF.

In its sample, this clonotype was seen many times. V gene TRBV6-5 combines with J gene TRBJ2-3; TRBD2 matches at 8 bases. Unmatched junction bases numbered 7, after V lost 2 bases and J lost 0 bases. The CDR3 runs to 17 residues. Germline V gene data show CDR1 as MNHEY and CDR2 as SVGAGI. CDR3: CASSYVPSGGSTDTQYF. CDR3 nucleotides: TGTGCCAGCAGTTACGTCCCCAGCGGGGGTAGCACAGATACGCAGTATTTT.

This clonotype occurred a few times. The gene calls are TRBV4-3 and TRBJ2-6; D is undetermined. CDR1 and CDR2 from the germline V gene are LGHNA and YSLEER. This CDR3 is built from 16 residues. V was cut by 1 base and J by 0 bases, with 7 bases left in between. The CDR3 is CASSQGRFSGANVLTF. CDR3 DNA sequence: TGCGCCAGCAGCCAAGGACGGTTCTCTGGGGCCAACGTCCTGACTTTC.

The rearrangement uses TRBV5-8 and TRBJ1-5; D is possibly TRBD1 (5 bases). The CDR3 has 15 residues. V dropped 2 bases and J dropped 2 bases, with 11 bases sitting between them. CDR1 and CDR2 from the germline V gene are SGHTS and YDEGEE. As DNA, the CDR3 is TGTGCCAGCAGCTTATTGGGACGTGGCAATCAGCCCCAGCATTTT. Translated, it gives CASSLLGRGNQPQHF.

In this sample, this clonotype turned up many times. The rearrangement links TRBV11-1 to TRBJ1-1; 8 bases map to TRBD1. The ends lost 5 bases at V and 12 bases at J; junction bases unmatched: 14. The CDR3 is 14 amino acids. The germline V gene has CDR1 SGHAT and CDR2 FQDESV (reference sequence). The CDR3 sequence is CASSHSTGALPPFF. CDR3 sequence (DNA): TGTGCCAGCAGCCACTCGACAGGGGCCTTGCCGCCTTTCTTT. Full variable domain (missing parts from reference TRBV11-1 and TRBJ1-1): EAEVAQSPRYKITEKSQAVAFWCDPISGHATLYWYRQILGQGPELLVQFQDESVVDDSQLPKDRFSAERLKGVDSTLKIQPAELGDSAMYLCASSHSTGALPPFFGQGTRLTVV.

The rearrangement links TRBV27 to TRBJ1-2; 10 nucleotides align to TRBD1. Germline CDR1 and CDR2: MNHEY and SMNVEV (reference sequence). This CDR3 spans 13 amino acids. J lost 4 bases, V lost 8 bases, and 4 bases had no gene match. The CDR3 DNA is TGTGCCAGCTCGGGACAGGGGACCTATGGCTACACCTTC. Encoded protein: CASSGQGTYGYTF.

The sample holds many counts of this clonotype. The rearrangement links TRBV5-1 to TRBJ2-1; no firm D call. This CDR3 spans 13 amino acids. V dropped 5 bases and J dropped 5 bases, with 11 bases sitting between them. The germline gives CDR1 SGHRS, CDR2 YFSETQ. DNA of the CDR3: TGCGCCAGCAGGTTGACACCAGACAATGAGCAGTTCTTC. Protein product: CASRLTPDNEQFF.

This clonotype was recorded many times. The V and J genes are TRBV6-2 or TRBV6-3 and TRBJ1-2, with TRBD1 matching over 7 bases. Germline lookup yields CDR1 MNHEY and CDR2 SVGEGT. Losses at the gene ends were 8 bases for V and 3 bases for J; bases not matched to a gene: 6. The CDR3 has 13 residues. CDR3 nucleotide sequence: TGTGCCAGCGGCCGGGACAGCGACTATGGCTACACCTTC. This codes for CASGRDSDYGYTF.

The chain uses TRBV6-1 and TRBJ2-3; D tentatively fits TRBD1 or TRBD2 (5 bases each). The CDR3 loop spans 16 amino acids. V was pared by 5 bases and J by 1 base, with 16 bases between. Germline-derived CDR1 and CDR2 are MNHNS and SASEGT. The CDR3 coding sequence is TGTGCCAGCAGTACCGATGGGGCAGCGGGCACAGATACGCAGTATTTT. This gives the protein CASSTDGAAGTDTQYF.

At least ten counts were recorded for this clonotype. The chain couples TRBV20-1 to TRBJ1-1; D gene uncertain. V lost 3 bases and J lost 1, with 9 bases in between. This CDR3 spans 13 amino acids. Germline assignment: CDR1 DFQATT and CDR2 SNEGSKA (reference sequence). CDR3 sequence (DNA): TGCAGTGCTAGGAATCAGGCGAACACTGAAGCTTTCTTT. This translates into CSARNQANTEAFF.

The chain recombines TRBV9 with TRBJ2-7, with D perhaps matching TRBD1 (5 bases). V dropped 0 bases and J dropped 6 bases, with 13 bases sitting between them. Looked up from germline, CDR1 is SGDLS and CDR2 is YYNGEE. This CDR3 contains 14 residues. In nucleotides, the CDR3 is TGTGCCAGCAGCGTAGGTCAGGGCGCCTGCGAGCAGTACTTC. Translating gives CASSVGQGACEQYF.